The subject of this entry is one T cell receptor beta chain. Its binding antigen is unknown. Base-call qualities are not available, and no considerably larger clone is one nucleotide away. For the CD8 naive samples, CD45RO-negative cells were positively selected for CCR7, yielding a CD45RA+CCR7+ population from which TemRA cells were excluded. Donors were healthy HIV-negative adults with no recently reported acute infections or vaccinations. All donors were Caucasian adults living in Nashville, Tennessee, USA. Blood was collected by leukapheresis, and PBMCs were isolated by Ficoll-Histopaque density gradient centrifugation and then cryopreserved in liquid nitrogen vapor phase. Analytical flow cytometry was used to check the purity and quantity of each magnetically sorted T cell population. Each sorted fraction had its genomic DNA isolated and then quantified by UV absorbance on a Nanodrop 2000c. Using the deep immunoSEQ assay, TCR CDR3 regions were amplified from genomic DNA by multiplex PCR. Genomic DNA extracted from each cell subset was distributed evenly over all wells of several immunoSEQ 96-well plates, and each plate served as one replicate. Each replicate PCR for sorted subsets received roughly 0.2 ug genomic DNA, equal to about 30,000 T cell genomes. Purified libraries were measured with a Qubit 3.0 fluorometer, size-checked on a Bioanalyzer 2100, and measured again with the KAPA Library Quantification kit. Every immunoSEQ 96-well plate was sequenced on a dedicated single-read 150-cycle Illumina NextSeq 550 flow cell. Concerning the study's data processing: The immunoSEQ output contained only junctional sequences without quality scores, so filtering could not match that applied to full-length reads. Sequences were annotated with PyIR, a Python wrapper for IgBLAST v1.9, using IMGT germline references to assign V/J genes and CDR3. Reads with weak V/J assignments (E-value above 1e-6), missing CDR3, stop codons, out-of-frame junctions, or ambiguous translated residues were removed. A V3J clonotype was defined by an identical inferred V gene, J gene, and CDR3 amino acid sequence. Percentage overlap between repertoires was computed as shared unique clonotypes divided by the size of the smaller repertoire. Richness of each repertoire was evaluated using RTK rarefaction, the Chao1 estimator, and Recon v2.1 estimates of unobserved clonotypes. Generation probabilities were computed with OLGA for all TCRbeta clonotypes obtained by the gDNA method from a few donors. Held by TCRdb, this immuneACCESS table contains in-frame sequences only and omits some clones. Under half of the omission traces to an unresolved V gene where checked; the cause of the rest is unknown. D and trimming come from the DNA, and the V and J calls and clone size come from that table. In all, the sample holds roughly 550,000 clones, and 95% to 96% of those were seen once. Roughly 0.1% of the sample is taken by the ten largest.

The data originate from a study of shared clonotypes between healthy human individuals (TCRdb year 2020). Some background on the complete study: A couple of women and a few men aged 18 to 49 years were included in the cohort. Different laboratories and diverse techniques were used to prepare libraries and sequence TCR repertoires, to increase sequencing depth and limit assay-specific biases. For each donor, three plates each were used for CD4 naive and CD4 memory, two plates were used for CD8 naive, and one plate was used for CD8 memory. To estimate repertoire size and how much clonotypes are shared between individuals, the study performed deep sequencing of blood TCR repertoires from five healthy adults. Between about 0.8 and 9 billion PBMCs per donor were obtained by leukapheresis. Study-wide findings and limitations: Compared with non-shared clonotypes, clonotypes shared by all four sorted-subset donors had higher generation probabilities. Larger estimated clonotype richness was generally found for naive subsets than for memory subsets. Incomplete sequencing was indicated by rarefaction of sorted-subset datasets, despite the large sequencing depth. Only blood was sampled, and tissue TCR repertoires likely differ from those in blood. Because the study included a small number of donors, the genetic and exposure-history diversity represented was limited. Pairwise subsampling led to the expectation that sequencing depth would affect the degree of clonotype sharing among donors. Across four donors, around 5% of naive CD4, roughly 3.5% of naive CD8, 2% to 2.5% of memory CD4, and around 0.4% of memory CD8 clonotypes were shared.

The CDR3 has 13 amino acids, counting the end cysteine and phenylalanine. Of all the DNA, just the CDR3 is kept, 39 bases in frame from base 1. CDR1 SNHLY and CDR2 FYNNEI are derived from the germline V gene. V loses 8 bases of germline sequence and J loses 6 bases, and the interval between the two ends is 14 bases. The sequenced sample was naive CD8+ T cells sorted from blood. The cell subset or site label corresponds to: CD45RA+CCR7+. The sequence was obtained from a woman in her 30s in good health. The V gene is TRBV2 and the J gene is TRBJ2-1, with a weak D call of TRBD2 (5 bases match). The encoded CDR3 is CASRGKMGNEQFF. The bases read TGTGCCAGCCGGGGAAAGATGGGCAATGAGCAGTTCTTC.